This TCR beta chain was recorded in a study of blood T cells in healthy people across ages (dated by TCRdb to between 2014 and 2016). For the wider study: In model experiments, roughly one uniquely barcoded TCR beta cDNA molecule per two T cells was captured by template switching. Using deep sequencing normalized with unique cDNA molecular identifiers, the study measured how TCR beta repertoire diversity changes with age. To avoid experimental bias, donors of different ages were spread randomly across the sequencing lanes. For two donors (one aged 18 to 30 and one aged 80 or older), the study analyzed two additional independent replicas of 1 million unique cDNA reads from the same blood draw. The donors were divided into four age groups: young (average approximately 17 years), middle-aged (approximately 41), aged (around 59) and long-lived (roughly 88).

Notes on this clonotype: The target of this receptor is not known. Per-base quality was not reported, and no clone a single base away is much larger than it.

The donors were roughly 40 Caucasian individuals from Russia, aged 6 to 90 years, who were systemically healthy. Each donor gave around 9 milliliters of peripheral blood, collected into EDTA-treated Vacutainer tubes. PBMCs were isolated by Ficoll-Paque density-gradient centrifugation, with at least 6 million obtained per sample. Trizol reagent was used to extract total RNA from the PBMCs, yielding at least 5.5 micrograms per sample. Naive CD45RAhigh/CD27high T cell percentages were measured by flow cytometry on a PBMC aliquot from every donor. Germline trimming: 6 bases from V, 3 bases from J; junction bases outside gene matches: 10. CDR1 and CDR2 are drawn from the germline V gene: KGHSH, LQKENI. The CDR3 has 16 amino acids, counting the end cysteine and phenylalanine. The CDR3 DNA has 48 bases and is translated from base 1. The full study reports these points: The percentage of naive T cells measured by flow cytometry correlated strongly with observed TCR beta diversity. Donor CMV infection status was unknown, potentially confounding age-related changes in expanded clonotypes. Estimates of total diversity based on one million sequenced T cells were considered lower bounds and underestimates. The long-lived group showed more naive CD4+ T cells, fewer expanded clones and increased TCR diversity than the aged group, suggesting age selection. Bulk unsorted PBMC profiling prevented conclusive comparison of naive and antigen-experienced compartments. As age increased, observed TCR beta diversity per million T cells dropped in a roughly linear way, and a significant reduction was already evident by age around 41.

Library preparation was by 5' RACE. Instrument used: Illumina HiSeq 2500. A second about 7 to 11 cycle PCR used a sample-barcoded 5' primer and a J-beta primer mix. A template-switch 5' adaptor carrying 12 random nucleotides introduced a unique molecular identifier onto each TCR beta cDNA molecule. At least 2.5 million CDR3-containing paired-end reads were obtained from each sample. All of the RNA was converted into first-strand cDNA using the Mint cDNA synthesis kit, with a TRBC-specific oligonucleotide serving as the primer. After uracil-DNA glycosylase treatment, a first 18-cycle PCR used universal primers M1SS and BC2_uni_R on all cDNA. For the original study's pipeline: For normalization, 1 million high-quality reads, each with a distinct molecular identifier, were randomly selected from each sample. Instead of being binned into consensus sequences, reads with shared molecular identifiers were discarded. MiTCR, with a Q25 quality threshold and the strictest error-elimination algorithm, was used for CDR3 identification, clonotype clustering and error correction. A nonparametric unseen species model using Euler transformation provided a lower-bound estimate of total TCR beta diversity. TCRdb reanalyzed the raw reads on its own, using fastp at Q25 for trimming and MiXCR for clone calling, and kept in-frame beta chains. Identical CDR3 protein sequences are pooled into one entry, listed with their most common genes and DNA. TCRdb's processing, not the authors' own work, is the source of the V and J calls. This sample comprises hundreds of thousands of distinct CDR3 sequences, roughly two fifths of them detected only once. 30% of the sample goes to the ten largest clones.

Sample: blood. The clonotype was recovered from a man older than 75 in good health. The rearrangement joined TRBV18 to TRBJ2-5, with 10 bases in between that match TRBD2. The nucleotide sequence is given as TGTGCCAGCTCCCCAGTTATGAGCGGGGGGGAAGAGACCCAGTACTTC. This translates into CASSPVMSGGEETQYF.